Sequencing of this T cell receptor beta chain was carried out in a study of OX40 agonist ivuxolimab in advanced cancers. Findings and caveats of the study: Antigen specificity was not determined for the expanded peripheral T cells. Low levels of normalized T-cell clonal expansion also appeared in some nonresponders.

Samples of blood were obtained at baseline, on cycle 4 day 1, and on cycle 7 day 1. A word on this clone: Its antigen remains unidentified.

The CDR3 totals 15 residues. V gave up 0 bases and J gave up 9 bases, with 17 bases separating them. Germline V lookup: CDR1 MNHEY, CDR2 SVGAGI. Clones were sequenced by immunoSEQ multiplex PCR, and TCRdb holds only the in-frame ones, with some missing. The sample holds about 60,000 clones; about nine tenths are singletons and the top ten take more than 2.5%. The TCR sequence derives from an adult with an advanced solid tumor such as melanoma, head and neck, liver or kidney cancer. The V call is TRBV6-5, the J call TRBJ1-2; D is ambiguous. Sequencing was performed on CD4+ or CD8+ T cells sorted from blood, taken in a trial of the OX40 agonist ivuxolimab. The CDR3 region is CASSYSDVGTKSYTF. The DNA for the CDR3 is TGTGCCAGCAGTTACTCCGACGTAGGAACTAAAAGCTACACCTTC.